The entry that follows covers one TCR beta chain sequence. Its antigen is not known. The authors prepared UMI-labeled TRB cDNA libraries by 5' RACE. TCRdb re-analyzed the 5' RACE reads; it lists each CDR3 protein once, without DNA. The repertoire table contains roughly 120,000 distinct CDR3 sequences. The data are from a study of CXCR3-negative and CXCR3-positive naive CD8 T cells. Findings and caveats of the study: CXCR3-positive naive cells had TRB CDR3s that were more hydrophobic than CXCR3-negative naive cells had. Naive subsets did not differ in surface CD5, and TRB CDR3 properties served to infer TCR strength. Memory cells showed distinct TRBV-TRBJ patterns, while the two naive subsets matched.

The CDR3 has 14 residues. The germline V gene has CDR1 DFQATT and CDR2 SNEGSKA (reference sequence). Sequenced: naive CXCR3+ CD8+ T cells from blood. Regarding subset: CD45RO-CCR7+CD27+CD95- naive CD8+ T cells expressing CXCR3 (TNR3+). The receptor was isolated from a human donor in good health. Some clones in this sample may be carry-over from other donors' samples. This sequence joins TRBV20-1 and TRBJ2-5; there is no DNA to check the TCRdb D call of TRBD1. The CDR3 loop reads CSARDFYRGETQYF.